One sample yielded the 2 T cell receptor beta chains listed below, sequenced in a study of T cell responses to AZD1222 COVID-19 vaccine. TCRdb's table, derived via immunoSEQ multiplex PCR, lists solely in-frame clones and lacks some. The sample contains about 55,000 clones, 70% to 90% of which appear only once. The material was peripheral blood, obtained on day 0 of AZD1222 vaccination. All receptors come from an adult in good health.

V is TRBV9 and J is TRBJ1-4; 8 nucleotides line up with TRBD1. With V trimmed by 1 base and J by 7 bases, 6 bases remained unmatched. There are 15 residues in the CDR3. Per the germline V gene, CDR1 is SGDLS and CDR2 is YYNGEE. The CDR3 loop is CASSVQGASGEKLFF. In DNA, the CDR3 is TGTGCCAGCAGCGTACAGGGGGCGAGTGGTGAAAAACTGTTTTTT.

Comment on this clone: A read error may account for a junction end that differs from germline. This chain joins TRBV30 and TRBJ1-6; D remains ambiguous. The CDR3 has 14 amino acids. Germline CDR1 and CDR2: GTSNPN and SVGIG (reference sequence). The CDR3 protein is CAWSPGSDNSPLHF. Here the CDR3 DNA reads TGTGCCTGGAGCCCCGGCTCCGATAATTCACCCCTCCACTTT.